This T cell receptor beta chain is from a study of T-cell reconstitution after alpha-beta-depleted transplantation in children. Study-level findings and limits: Diversity of TCRbeta at day 60 was high in some patients, arising from surviving recipient T cells and thymic progenitors. Among T cells one year after transplant, newly produced cells accounted for most counts and diversity. Reportedly, roughly two months post-transplant, alpha-beta T cells arose from several hundred expanded graft clones.

This clonotype was recorded many times. Its antigen is not known. The TCRbeta library incorporated unique molecular identifiers. One entry per CDR3 protein results from TCRdb running MiXCR on the PCR reads. The table has approximately 520,000 distinct CDR3 sequences, around 10% seen once; the top ten hold 13% to 15%. Trimming stripped 5 bases from V and 4 bases from J, with 11 bases between. The CDR3 has 12 residues. Germline loops: CDR1 SQVTM, CDR2 ANQGSEA. Sequenced material: PBMCs, mostly from graft donor cells, taken 180 days after TCRalphabeta/CD19-depleted stem cell transplant. The J gene is TRBJ2-5, the V gene TRBV29-1, with D possibly TRBD1 on 6 matching bases. This sequence originates from a female patient between 2 and 15 years old who had a stem cell transplant for aplastic anemia, so the T cells may come from the graft donor. In DNA form, the CDR3 reads TGCAGCGTTAGAGGACAGAGAGAGACCCAGTACTTC. Translation: CSVRGQRETQYF.